These 14 T cell receptor beta chains originate from one sample sequenced in a study of T cells after posttransplantation cyclophosphamide. Profiled with immunoSEQ multiplex PCR; TCRdb holds only in-frame clones, not every one. The data list fewer than 35,000 clones, none observed once; approximately 4.8% falls to the top ten. Sequencing was done on a sample of PBMCs. All receptors come from a woman in her 30s in good health and a related stem cell transplant donor.

This clone was found many times. The V call is TRBV19, the J call TRBJ2-1; D perhaps matches TRBD1 (6 bases). The germline V gene encodes CDR1 LNHDA and CDR2 SQIVND (reference sequence). Trimming pared 8 bases from V and 6 bases from J, leaving 14 bases between. This CDR3 spans 13 amino acids. The CDR3 coding sequence is TGTGCCAGTTCACCAGGGGAAGTCAATGAGCAGTTCTTC. As protein: CASSPGEVNEQFF.

This clone was recorded many times. The chain combines TRBV7-2 with TRBJ1-3, with 8 bases aligning to TRBD1. CDR1 SGHTA and CDR2 FQGNSA come from the germline V gene. Unmatched junction bases numbered 4, after V lost 1 base and J lost 2 bases. The CDR3 covers 16 residues. CDR3 in amino acids: CASSLGPGGAGNTIYF. The DNA for the CDR3 is TGTGCCAGCAGCTTAGGGCCAGGGGGCGCTGGAAACACCATATATTTT.

The chain uses TRBV24-1 and TRBJ2-3; TRBD2 might be the D (7 bases). Trimming shortened V by 7 bases and J by 4 bases, and 17 bases separated the two germline ends. Germline-derived CDR1 and CDR2 are KGHDR and SFDVKD. The CDR3 extends over 15 amino acids. CDR3 region: CATRGRGGASDTQYF. The DNA of the CDR3 is TGTGCCACCAGGGGGAGGGGGGGGGCCTCAGATACGCAGTATTTT.

This clone has a count of ten or more. This sequence joins TRBV7-6 and TRBJ2-2; 7 positions match TRBD2. Germline CDR1 SGHVS, CDR2 FNYEAQ. The CDR3 totals 16 residues. J was trimmed by 5 bases and V by 3 bases; bases with no gene match: 9. CDR3 sequence (DNA): TGTGCCAGCAGCTTTCGGGACTACCGGAGGACCGGGGAGCTGTTTTTT. Translating it yields CASSFRDYRRTGELFF. Supplemented by reference TRBV7-6 and TRBJ2-2, the full variable domain reads GAGVSQSPRYKVTKRGQDVALRCDPISGHVSLYWYRQALGQGPEFLTYFNYEAQQDKSGLPNDRFSAERPEGSISTLTIQRTEQRDSAMYRCASSFRDYRRTGELFFGEGSRLTVL.

This clone was recorded many times. CDR3 sequence reads: CASSRSSGSYNEQFF. CDR3 DNA sequence: TGTGCCAGTAGTCGATCTAGCGGGTCCTACAATGAGCAGTTCTTC. The rearrangement joins TRBV19 to TRBJ2-1, with TRBD2 identical over 8 bases. CDR1 is LNHDA, CDR2 SQIVND, per germline (reference sequence). Unmatched junction bases numbered 4, after V lost 5 bases and J lost 1 base. The CDR3 extends over 15 amino acids.

The table lists this clone with many counts. The CDR3 protein is CASSQGRGTWQFF. The DNA for the CDR3 is TGTGCCAGCAGCCAAGGACGGGGAACATGGCAGTTCTTC. The V and J genes are TRBV14 and TRBJ2-1; tentative D call: TRBD2 (5 bases). Trimming stripped 1 base from V and 12 bases from J, with 13 bases between. Germline assignment: CDR1 SGHDN and CDR2 FVKESK. The CDR3 is made up of 13 amino acids.

The chain recombines TRBV29-1 with TRBJ2-3, with 11 bases aligning to TRBD1. Germline CDR1 reads SQVTM; CDR2 reads ANQGSEA. The CDR3 covers 13 residues. V lost 7 bases and J lost 5; bases outside the gene matches: 5. The CDR3: CSARTGGRDTQYF. The CDR3 region has the DNA TGCAGCGCCCGGACAGGGGGCAGAGATACGCAGTATTTT.

This clone was seen ten or more times. The rearrangement links TRBV11-2 to TRBJ1-6, with TRBD1 as a possible D gene (5 bases). The V and J ends lost 2 bases and 7 bases respectively, with 15 bases between them. This CDR3 is 16 amino acids long. In germline, CDR1 is SGHAT, CDR2 FQNNGV. CDR3 in DNA: TGTGCCAGCAGCTTACTAATCCGGGGGAAGAATTCACCCCTCCACTTT. Protein sequence: CASSLLIRGKNSPLHF.

The gene calls are TRBV12-3 or TRBV12-4 and TRBJ2-2; 8 bases line up with TRBD1. There are 16 residues in the CDR3. With 5 bases clipped from V and 1 base from J, the junction kept 6 bases outside the gene matches. Here the CDR3 DNA reads TGTGCCAGCAGTCAAGGCGGGACAGGGAACACCGGGGAGCTGTTTTTT. It encodes CASSQGGTGNTGELFF.

This clone occurred many times. J is TRBJ2-1 and V is TRBV6-2 or TRBV6-3; 10 positions agree with TRBD2. V shed 0 bases, J shed 5 bases, and the junction held 4 bases outside the gene matches. The CDR3 spans 16 residues. CDR1 is MNHEY and CDR2 is SVGEGT in the germline V gene. DNA of the CDR3: TGTGCCAGCAGTTACTCTAAGCGGGGGGGACACAATGAGCAGTTCTTC. Its translation is CASSYSKRGGHNEQFF.

This clone was counted many times. The J gene is TRBJ1-2, the V gene TRBV19; a possible D gene is TRBD1 (5 bases). Germline CDR1 and CDR2: LNHDA and SQIVND (reference sequence). V gave up 3 bases and J gave up 1 base, with 12 bases separating them. The CDR3 runs to 15 residues. CDR3: CASSMAGPHNYGYTF. Written as DNA, the CDR3 is TGTGCCAGTAGTATGGCAGGGCCCCATAACTATGGCTACACCTTC.

This clone showed up many times. This chain uses TRBV2 with TRBJ2-2, with 8 positions matching TRBD1. Trimming took 4 bases from V and 4 from J; bases not matched to a gene: 5. The CDR3 is 15 residues long. The germline V gene encodes CDR1 SNHLY and CDR2 FYNNEI. DNA of the CDR3: TGTGCCAGCAGTGCCTTAGGACAGGGCACCGGGGAGCTGTTTTTT. It is translated as CASSALGQGTGELFF.

This clone was observed a handful of times. This chain joins TRBV6-1 and TRBJ2-7; 7 nucleotides align to TRBD1. This CDR3 has 14 residues. V was pared by 6 bases and J by 4 bases, with 9 bases of the junction left unmatched. Germline V gene lookup returns CDR1 MNHNS and CDR2 SASEGT. The CDR3 DNA sequence: TGTGCCAGCAGCAGACAGGGTGGTCTTTACGAGCAGTACTTC. It is translated as CASSRQGGLYEQYF.

This clone was detected ten times or more. CDR3: CASKGTNNSPLHF. CDR3 coding DNA: TGTGCCAGCAAGGGGACAAATAATTCACCCCTCCACTTT. This chain uses TRBV6-2 or TRBV6-3 with TRBJ1-6; possible D gene TRBD1, 6 bases. V was pared by 7 bases and J by 5 bases, with 9 bases between. The CDR3 covers 13 residues. CDR1 and CDR2 from the germline V gene are MNHEY and SVGEGT.